A single sample is the source of the 25 T cell receptor beta chains below, sequenced in a study of CXCR3-negative and CXCR3-positive naive CD8 T cells. Study observations and caveats: The TRB CDR3s that CXCR3-positive naive cells carried were more hydrophobic than those of CXCR3-negative naive cells.

No antigens are known for them. UMI-labeled 5' RACE TRB cDNA libraries were prepared from the cells. TCRdb re-analyzed the 5' RACE reads; it lists each CDR3 protein once, without DNA. Its table records 150,000 to 170,000 distinct CDR3 sequences. Sequenced material: naive CXCR3+ CD8+ T cells from blood. This sample's subset: CD45RO-CCR7+CD27+CD95- naive CD8+ T cells expressing CXCR3 (TNR3+). Receptors originate from a human donor in good health. Some clones in this sample may be carry-over from other donors' samples.

The chain joins TRBV7-8 to TRBJ2-3; TCRdb's assignment of TRBD2 cannot be checked, as there is no DNA. The CDR3 is made up of 15 amino acids. Germline assignment: CDR1 SGHVS and CDR2 FQNEAQ. The CDR3 region is CASSLAAGITDTQYF.

The chain employs TRBV5-1 and TRBJ2-7; no DNA is available, so the TRBD1 call from TCRdb remains unchecked. The germline V gene encodes CDR1 SGHRS and CDR2 YFSETQ. The CDR3 covers 13 residues. The CDR3 is CASSSPRGYEQYF.

The V gene is TRBV7-9, the J gene TRBJ1-2. Germline loops: CDR1 SEHNR, CDR2 FQNEAQ (reference sequence). CDR3 length: 16 residues. The CDR3 loop reads CASSLADRLHNYGYTF.

This chain joins TRBV14 and TRBJ2-6; the D gene TCRdb calls, TRBD2, cannot be checked with no DNA. The CDR3 contains 19 residues. From germline, CDR1 is SGHDN and CDR2 FVKESK. CDR3 amino acids: CASSPRPLAVFSGANVLTF. Full variable domain (remainder filled in from reference TRBV14 and TRBJ2-6): EAGVTQFPSHSVIEKGQTVTLRCDPISGHDNLYWYRRVMGKEIKFLLHFVKESKQDESGMPNNRFLAERTGGTYSTLKVQPAELEDSGVYFCASSPRPLAVFSGANVLTFGAGSRLTVL.

The V and J genes are TRBV28 and TRBJ2-1. CDR3 size: 13 residues. Germline lookup yields CDR1 MDHEN and CDR2 SYDVKM. The CDR3 loop reads CASSFLPYNEQFF.

The V and J genes are TRBV12-3 or TRBV12-4 and TRBJ2-1; TCRdb's D call of TRBD2 is untestable without DNA. This CDR3 has 14 residues. The CDR3 region is CASNIAGVRDEQFF.

V gene TRBV20-1 combines with J gene TRBJ2-7; there is no DNA to check the TCRdb D call of TRBD1. The germline V gene encodes CDR1 DFQATT and CDR2 SNEGSKA (reference sequence). The CDR3 has 14 amino acids. This chain's CDR3 is CSAHLGERSYEQYF.

The V and J genes are TRBV28 and TRBJ2-1; the TRBD2 assignment by TCRdb is unverifiable without DNA. The germline V gene has CDR1 MDHEN and CDR2 SYDVKM. The CDR3 extends over 17 amino acids. The CDR3 reads CASSLRFRATSQGEQFF.

This chain links TRBV19 with TRBJ2-2; TCRdb indicates TRBD1, and absent DNA this call remains unverified. The CDR3 spans 17 residues. Germline lookup yields CDR1 LNHDA and CDR2 SQIVND (reference sequence). CDR3 sequence: CASSLITGGSNTGELFF.

V gene TRBV7-2 combines with J gene TRBJ2-7. The CDR3 consists of 13 residues. Germline V gene data show CDR1 as SGHTA and CDR2 as FQGNSA. The CDR3 loop is CASRVRAGDEQYF. The entire variable domain, with the rest obtained from reference TRBV7-2 and TRBJ2-7, is as follows: GAGVSQSPSNKVTEKGKDVELRCDPISGHTALYWYRQSLGQGLEFLIYFQGNSAPDKSGLPSDRFSAERTGGSVSTLTIQRTQQEDSAVYLCASRVRAGDEQYFGPGTRLTVT.

The chain links TRBV10-3 to TRBJ1-2; checking the TCRdb D call of TRBD1 is not possible without DNA. Germline V gene lookup returns CDR1 ENHRY and CDR2 SYGVKD. The CDR3 runs 14 residues. This CDR3 is CAISDREGFDGYTF.

The J gene is TRBJ2-5, the V gene TRBV4-1; TCRdb names TRBD2, which stays unverified in the absence of DNA. CDR1 is MGHRA and CDR2 is YSYEKL in the germline V gene. CDR3 length: 13 residues. CDR3: CASSQVGEETQYF.

The rearrangement links TRBV7-9 to TRBJ2-5; there is no DNA to check the TCRdb D call of TRBD1. CDR3 size: 16 residues. Germline CDR1 is SEHNR and CDR2 is FQNEAQ (reference sequence). CDR3 sequence: CASSNRGQGVGETQYF.

The chain carries TRBV9 and TRBJ1-5. The CDR3 covers 15 residues. Germline-derived CDR1 and CDR2 are SGDLS and YYNGEE. CDR3 protein: CASSVEGTINQPQHF.

The chain is built from TRBV7-9 and TRBJ2-7; TCRdb names TRBD1, which stays unverified in the absence of DNA. The CDR3 spans 12 residues. CDR1 and CDR2 (germline): SEHNR, FQNEAQ (reference sequence). The CDR3 spells CASSFRGDEQYF.

This chain connects TRBV12-2 to TRBJ1-1. TRBV12-2 corresponds to a pseudogene. This CDR3 has 18 residues. The CDR3 region is CASRLDVGSGGANTEAFF.

The chain links TRBV7-9 to TRBJ2-7. This CDR3 region has 13 residues. Germline CDR1 and CDR2: SEHNR and FQNEAQ (reference sequence). The chain's CDR3 is CASSSRTDYEQYF.

The chain has TRBV7-9 and TRBJ2-1; checking the TCRdb D call of TRBD2 is not possible without DNA. Per germline, CDR1 SEHNR and CDR2 FQNEAQ (reference sequence). The CDR3 contains 14 residues. Here the CDR3 reads CASSLVLAGVEQFF.

The chain uses TRBV19 and TRBJ2-1; without DNA, the TCRdb call of TRBD2 cannot be checked. The CDR3 loop spans 15 amino acids. Germline assignment: CDR1 LNHDA and CDR2 SQIVND (reference sequence). Here the CDR3 reads CASTTSGGSYNEQFF.

The chain combines TRBV5-1 with TRBJ2-7. From germline, CDR1 is SGHRS and CDR2 YFSETQ. The CDR3 contains 15 residues. The CDR3 sequence is CASSLGAGTTYEQYF.

The chain links TRBV6-6 to TRBJ2-1; TCRdb lists TRBD2, though no DNA is available to test this call. The CDR3 has 12 residues. CDR1 is MNHNY, CDR2 SVGAGI, per germline (reference sequence). This CDR3 is CASRDGSNEQFF.

The CDR3 is CASRIEEGRYEQYF. The chain employs TRBV28 and TRBJ2-7; the D call from TCRdb, TRBD1, cannot be confirmed without DNA. In germline, CDR1 is MDHEN, CDR2 SYDVKM. The length of the CDR3 is 14 residues.

The J gene is TRBJ1-5, the V gene TRBV7-9; the D call from TCRdb, TRBD1, cannot be confirmed without DNA. This CDR3 comprises 15 residues. Germline V lookup: CDR1 SEHNR, CDR2 FQNEAQ (reference sequence). CDR3 sequence: CASSLRTGTNQPQHF.

The chain recombines TRBV20-1 with TRBJ2-6; TCRdb's D call of TRBD2 is untestable without DNA. Germline lookup yields CDR1 DFQATT and CDR2 SNEGSKA (reference sequence). The CDR3 runs 16 residues. CDR3 region: CSILRISPSGANVLTF.

CDR3 residues: CASSELGSLAKNIQYF. The gene calls are TRBV6-1 and TRBJ2-4. Germline V gene lookup returns CDR1 MNHNS and CDR2 SASEGT. The CDR3 has 16 residues.